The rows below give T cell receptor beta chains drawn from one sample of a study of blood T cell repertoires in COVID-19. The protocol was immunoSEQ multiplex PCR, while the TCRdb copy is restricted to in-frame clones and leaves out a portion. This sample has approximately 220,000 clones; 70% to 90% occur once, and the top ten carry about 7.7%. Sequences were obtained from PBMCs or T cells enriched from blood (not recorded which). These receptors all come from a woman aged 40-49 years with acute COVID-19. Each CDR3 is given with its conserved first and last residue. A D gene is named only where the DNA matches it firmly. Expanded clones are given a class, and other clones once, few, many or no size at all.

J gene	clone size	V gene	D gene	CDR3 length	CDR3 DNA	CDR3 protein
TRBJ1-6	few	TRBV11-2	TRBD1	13	TGTGCCAGCAGCGACAGGGAGGTTTCACCCCTCCACTTT	CASSDREVSPLHF
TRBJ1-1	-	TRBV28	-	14	TGTGCCAGCGTTCTATCGGGGGGAAACACTGAAGCTTTCTTT	CASVLSGGNTEAFF
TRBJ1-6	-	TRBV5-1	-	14	TGCGCCAGCAGCCAAACAACAGGGAATTCACCCCTCCACTTT	CASSQTTGNSPLHF
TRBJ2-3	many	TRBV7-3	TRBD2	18	TGTGCCAGCAGCCACGGGACTAGCGGATCCTGGGGCACAGATACGCAGTATTTT	CASSHGTSGSWGTDTQYF
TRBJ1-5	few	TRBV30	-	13	TGTGCCTGGAACGAAGCTTTGAATCAGCCCCAGCATTTT	CAWNEALNQPQHF
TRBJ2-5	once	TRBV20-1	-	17	TGCAGTGCTAGTCCTCCGAAGAAGGGGGAGAGTCCGGAGACCCAGTACTTC	CSASPPKKGESPETQYF
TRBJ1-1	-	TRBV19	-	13	TGTGCCAGTAGTATAGCCATGAACACTGAAGCTTTCTTT	CASSIAMNTEAFF
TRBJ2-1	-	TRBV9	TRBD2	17	TGTGCCAGCAGCGTAGGGGTAGCGGGACTTACTTACAATGAGCAGTTCTTC	CASSVGVAGLTYNEQFF
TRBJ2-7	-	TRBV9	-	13	TGTGCCAGCAGCGTAGTCGTCCAGTCCGAGCAGTACTTC	CASSVVVQSEQYF
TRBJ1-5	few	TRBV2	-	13	TGTGCCAGCTTGCGGCAGCACAATCAGCCCCAGCATTTT	CASLRQHNQPQHF
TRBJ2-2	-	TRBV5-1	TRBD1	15	TGCGCCAGCACATCTAGGGGGCGCGACACCGGGGAGCTGTTTTTT	CASTSRGRDTGELFF
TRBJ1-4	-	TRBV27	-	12	TGTGCCAGCAGTTTCCCTCGACAGCAACTGTTTTTT	CASSFPRQQLFF
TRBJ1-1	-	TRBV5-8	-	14	TGTGCCAGCAGCCTGCGGGCGGGGAACACTGAAGCTTTCTTT	CASSLRAGNTEAFF
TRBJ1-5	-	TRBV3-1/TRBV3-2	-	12	TGTGCCAGCAGCGTACAGGGAGAGCCCCAGCATTTT	CASSVQGEPQHF
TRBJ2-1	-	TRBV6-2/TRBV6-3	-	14	TGTGCCAGCAGTTACGGGCAGTTCAACAATGAGCAGTTCTTC	CASSYGQFNNEQFF
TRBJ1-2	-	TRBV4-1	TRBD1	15	TGCGCCAGCAGCGAACAATCGACAGGGGAGGGTGGCTACACCTTC	CASSEQSTGEGGYTF
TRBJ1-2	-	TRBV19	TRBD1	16	TGTGCCAGTAGTATCTCTCCCGGGACAGGGATTTATGGCTACACCTTC	CASSISPGTGIYGYTF
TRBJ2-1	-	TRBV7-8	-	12	TGTGCCAGCAGCTTAGCGCGTGATGAGCAGTTCTTC	CASSLARDEQFF
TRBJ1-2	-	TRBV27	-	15	TGTGCCAGCAGTTTATATGGCCGGGGGAGCTATGGCTACACCTTC	CASSLYGRGSYGYTF
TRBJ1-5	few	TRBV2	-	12	TGTGCCAGCAGTCCCAACAATCAGCCCCAGCATTTT	CASSPNNQPQHF
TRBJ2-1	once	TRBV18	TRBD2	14	TGTGCCAGTAAGGAGCTAGCGGGGAATAATGAGCAGTTCTTC	CASKELAGNNEQFF
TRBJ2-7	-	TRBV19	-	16	TGTGCCAGTAGTCCCAATAACAGGGGAGGCTCCTACGAGCAGTACTTC	CASSPNNRGGSYEQYF
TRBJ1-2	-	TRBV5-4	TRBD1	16	TGTGCCAGCAGCCGAAATACAGGGGATAAAACCTATGGCTACACCTTC	CASSRNTGDKTYGYTF
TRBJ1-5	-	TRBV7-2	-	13	TGTGCCAGCAGGGCGGTTTCCAATCAGCCCCAGCATTTT	CASRAVSNQPQHF
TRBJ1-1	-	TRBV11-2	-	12	TGTGCCAGCAGCTTATTTTCTAGTACGGCTTTCTTT	CASSLFSSTAFF
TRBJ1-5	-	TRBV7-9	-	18	TGTGCCAGCAGCTTAGACTTTTCATGGGGGCGAAACAATCAGCCCCAGCATTTT	CASSLDFSWGRNNQPQHF
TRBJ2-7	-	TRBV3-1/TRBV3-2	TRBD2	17	TGTGCCAGCAGCCGGACCGGGGGAGGGAGGGGTCCCTACGAGCAGTACTTC	CASSRTGGGRGPYEQYF
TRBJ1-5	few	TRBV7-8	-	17	TGTGCCAGCAGCTCTTCTGCCCATACAGGTAGCAATCAGCCCCAGCATTTT	CASSSSAHTGSNQPQHF
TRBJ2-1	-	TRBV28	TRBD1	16	TGTGCCAGCAGTTCCGGGACAGGGAGAGACTACAATGAGCAGTTCTTC	CASSSGTGRDYNEQFF
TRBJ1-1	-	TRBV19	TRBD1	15	TGTGCCAGTAGTAAAGCCGGGACAGAGAACACTGAAGCTTTCTTT	CASSKAGTENTEAFF
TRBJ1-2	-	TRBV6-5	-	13	TGTGCCAGCAGTTACTCTTCGGCGGCGTATCGGACCTTC	CASSYSSAAYRTF
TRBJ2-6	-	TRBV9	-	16	TGTGCCAGCAGCGGTAGGGCGGGCCCTGGGGCCAACGTCCTGACTTTC	CASSGRAGPGANVLTF
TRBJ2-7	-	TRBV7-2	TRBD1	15	TGTGCCAGCAGCCCCACCGGGACAGGAACCTACGAGCAGTACTTC	CASSPTGTGTYEQYF